This T cell receptor (beta chain) was retrieved from a study of CD8+CD57+ T cells in acquired aplastic anemia. Per the germline V gene, CDR1 is DFQATT and CDR2 is SNEGSKA (reference sequence). The germline V and J ends were trimmed by 7 bases and 5 bases, with 15 bases remaining between them. This CDR3 region has 12 residues. TCR beta VDJ combinations and CDR3 sequences were profiled from genomic DNA. Via MiXCR, TCRdb re-called the reads, giving one row per CDR3 protein. The data show some 200,000 distinct CDR3 sequences, 30% to 35% seen once. A remark on this clonotype: A much larger clone differs by one base, so this may be a read error.

The chain carries TRBV20-1 and TRBJ2-7, with TRBD2 as a possible D gene (6 bases). This receptor was identified in a human donor in good health, serving as a control. What was sequenced was sorted CD4+, CD8+, or CD8+CD57+ T cells (not recorded which) from PBMCs. CDR3 DNA: TGCAGTGTAGGGGCGGGAAGGGACGAGCAGTACTTC. Its protein is CSVGAGRDEQYF.